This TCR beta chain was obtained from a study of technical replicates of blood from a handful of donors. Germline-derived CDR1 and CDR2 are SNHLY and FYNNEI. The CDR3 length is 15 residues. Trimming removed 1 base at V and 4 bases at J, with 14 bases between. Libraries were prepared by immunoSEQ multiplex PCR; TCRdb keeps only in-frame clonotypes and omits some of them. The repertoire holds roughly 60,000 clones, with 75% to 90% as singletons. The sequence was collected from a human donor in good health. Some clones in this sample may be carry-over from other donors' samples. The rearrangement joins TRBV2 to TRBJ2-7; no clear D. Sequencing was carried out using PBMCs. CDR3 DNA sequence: TGTGCCAGCAGTGAAGGCCAGGCAGAGCTATACGAGCAGTACTTC. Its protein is CASSEGQAELYEQYF. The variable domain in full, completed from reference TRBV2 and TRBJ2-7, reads EPEVTQTPSHQVTQMGQEVILRCVPISNHLYFYWYRQILGQKVEFLVSFYNNEISEKSEIFDDQFSVERPDGSNFTLKIRSTKLEDSAMYFCASSEGQAELYEQYFGPGTRLTVT.